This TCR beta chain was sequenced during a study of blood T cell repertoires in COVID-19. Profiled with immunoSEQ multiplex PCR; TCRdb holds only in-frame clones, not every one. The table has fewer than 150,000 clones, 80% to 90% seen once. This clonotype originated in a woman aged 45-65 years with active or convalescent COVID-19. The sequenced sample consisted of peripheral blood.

CDR3 bases: TGTGCCAGCAGCTTTATTGGGACAGGGGATGAAAAACTGTTTTTT. Protein product: CASSFIGTGDEKLFF. The chain combines TRBV11-2 with TRBJ1-4; 10 nucleotides line up with TRBD1. CDR1 SGHAT and CDR2 FQNNGV come from the germline V gene. The CDR3 spans 15 residues. The junction had 4 bases not matched to a gene; V was cut back by 3 bases and J by 6 bases.